There are many counts of the clone carrying this T cell receptor (beta chain). Its antigen is unknown. This specimen belongs to a study of T cells in Graves' hyperthyroidism and ophthalmopathy. Study as a whole: Peripheral blood sampling occurred at initial diagnosis, before any treatment. General study results and limits: Blood held most thyroid clonotypes expanded above 0.001 frequency. Model predictions of ophthalmopathy came a median around 6.5 months before onset.

Uncontrolled infection, other autoimmune disease, pregnancy or lactation disqualified patients from enrolment. RNA transcripts were the template for amplifying TCR beta CDR3 regions. Carried out on the TCR CDR3, a first-round RT-PCR used the HTBI primer set. TCRdb re-called the multiplex PCR reads with MiXCR, one entry per CDR3 protein. The sample has a few hundred thousand distinct CDR3 sequences, approximately 15% seen once; the top ten hold around 6.6%. Germline lookup yields CDR1 SEHNR and CDR2 FQNEAQ (reference sequence). Trimming took 1 base from V and 0 from J, leaving 10 bases between them. The CDR3 runs to 15 residues.

The TCR sequence derives from a woman younger than 45 with Graves' hyperthyroidism. Sequencing was performed on blood. The chain links TRBV7-9 to TRBJ2-7; D is possibly TRBD1 or TRBD2 (5 bases each). CDR3 protein: CASSLGGVNSYEQYF. In DNA form, the CDR3 reads TGTGCCAGCAGCTTAGGAGGGGTAAACTCCTACGAGCAGTACTTC.